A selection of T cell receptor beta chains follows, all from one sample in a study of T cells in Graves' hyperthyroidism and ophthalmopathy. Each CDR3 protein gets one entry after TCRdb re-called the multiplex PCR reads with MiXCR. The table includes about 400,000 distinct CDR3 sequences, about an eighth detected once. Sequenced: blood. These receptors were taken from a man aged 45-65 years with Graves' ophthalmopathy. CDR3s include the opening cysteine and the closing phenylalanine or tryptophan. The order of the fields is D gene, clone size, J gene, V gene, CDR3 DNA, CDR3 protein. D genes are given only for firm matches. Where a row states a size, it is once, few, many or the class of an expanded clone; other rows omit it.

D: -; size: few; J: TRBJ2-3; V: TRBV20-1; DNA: TGCAGTGCTCGAGTAAGCGGCTTCAGCACAGATACGCAGTATTTT; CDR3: CSARVSGFSTDTQYF
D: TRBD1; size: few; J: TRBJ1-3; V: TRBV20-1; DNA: TGCAGTGCGACGCGGACAGGGTTTGGAAACACCATATATTTT; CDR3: CSATRTGFGNTIYF
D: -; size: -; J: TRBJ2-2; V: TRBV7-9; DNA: TGTGCCGCCCCTAGTGACAGACGAGCTTACACCGGGGAGCTGTTTTTT; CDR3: CAAPSDRRAYTGELFF
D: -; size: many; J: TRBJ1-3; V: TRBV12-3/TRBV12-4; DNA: TGTGCCAGCAAACGTATCTCTGGAAACACCATATATTTT; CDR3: CASKRISGNTIYF
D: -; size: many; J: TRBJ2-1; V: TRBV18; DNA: TGTGCCAGCTCACCTGACTATGAGCAGTTCTTC; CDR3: CASSPDYEQFF
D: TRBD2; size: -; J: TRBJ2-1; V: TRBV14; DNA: TGTGCCAGCAGCCCGGGACTAGTTATCAATGAGCAGTTCTTC; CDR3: CASSPGLVINEQFF
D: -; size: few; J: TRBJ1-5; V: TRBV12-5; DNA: TGTGCTAGTGGATTGACGGGGACCCAGCATTTT; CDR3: CASGLTGTQHF
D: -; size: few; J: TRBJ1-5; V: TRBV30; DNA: TGTGCCTGGAGTGTAAGCGGACAGCCGAATCAGCCCCAGCATTTT; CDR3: CAWSVSGQPNQPQHF
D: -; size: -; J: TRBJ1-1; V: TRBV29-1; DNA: TGCAGCGTTGTCCGGGACCCCCTGGGGACTGAAGCTTTCTTT; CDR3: CSVVRDPLGTEAFF
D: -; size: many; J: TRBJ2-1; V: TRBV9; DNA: TGTGCCAGCAGCACAACTGGGGGTTTAGAGCAGTTCTTC; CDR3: CASSTTGGLEQFF
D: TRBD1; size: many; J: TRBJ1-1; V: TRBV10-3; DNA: TGTGCCATCAACAGGGGATCTGACACTGAAGCTTTCTTT; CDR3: CAINRGSDTEAFF